Below, 31 T cell receptor beta chains from the same sample are listed, as sequenced in a study of blood T cell repertoires in COVID-19. Libraries were prepared by immunoSEQ multiplex PCR; TCRdb keeps only in-frame clonotypes and omits some of them. The data show roughly 90,000 clones, roughly 90% seen once. The sample was peripheral blood. Source of these receptors: a man aged 50 to 60 with COVID-19, enrolled during active disease.

The genes are TRBV9 and TRBJ1-2; D ambiguous. Germline CDR1 SGDLS, CDR2 YYNGEE. This CDR3 has 11 amino acids. The V gene lost 4 bases and the J gene lost 4 bases, with 5 bases spanning the gap. In DNA, the CDR3 is TGTGCCAGCAGCTCGAGCTATGGCTACACCTTC. It codes for CASSSSYGYTF.

CDR3: CASTESRGDGSSGANVLTF. The CDR3 region has the DNA TGTGCCAGTACCGAATCTCGGGGGGACGGTAGTTCTGGGGCCAACGTCCTGACTTTC. The chain has TRBV19 and TRBJ2-6; TRBD2 agrees at 7 bases. V trimming: 7 bases; J trimming: 1 base; junction bases outside the gene matches: 16. This CDR3 is 19 amino acids long. Germline V gives CDR1 LNHDA, CDR2 SQIVND (reference sequence).

The chain combines TRBV11-2 with TRBJ2-3; D not certain. V was clipped by 2 bases and J by 6 bases, with 3 bases between them. This CDR3 is 11 amino acids long. The germline V gene has CDR1 SGHAT and CDR2 FQNNGV. CDR3: CASSLSDTQYF. In DNA form, the CDR3 reads TGTGCCAGCAGCTTAAGCGATACGCAGTATTTT.

To note about this clone: The junction shows a germline mismatch at one end, possibly a read error. This sequence joins TRBV25-1 and TRBJ1-6; 8 bases fit TRBD1. The CDR3 sequence is 13 residues long. CDR1 and CDR2 from the germline V gene are MGHDK and SYGVNS. This CDR3 reads CASRDRGDSPLHF. In DNA, the CDR3 is TGTGCCAGCCGTGACAGGGGAGATTCACCCCTCCACTTT. Full variable domain (remainder filled in from reference TRBV25-1 and TRBJ1-6): EADIYQTPRYLVIGTGKKITLECSQTMGHDKMYWYQQDPGMELHLIHYSYGVNSTEKGDLSSESTVSRIRTEHFPLTLESARPSHTSQYLCASRDRGDSPLHFGNGTRLTVT.

The V gene is TRBV18, the J gene TRBJ1-2; TRBD1 aligns across 8 bases. The CDR3 is 14 amino acids. Germline lookup yields CDR1 KGHSH and CDR2 LQKENI. Trimming at V came to 3 bases and at J to 4 bases, leaving 4 bases not matched to a gene. CDR3 protein: CASSPTGVGYGYTF. CDR3 coding DNA: TGTGCCAGCTCACCGACAGGGGTTGGCTATGGCTACACCTTC. Variable domain in full (rest from reference TRBV18 and TRBJ1-2): NAGVMQNPRHLVRRRGQEARLRCSPMKGHSHVYWYRQLPEEGLKFMVYLQKENIIDESGMPKERFSAEFPKEGPSILRIQQVVRGDSAAYFCASSPTGVGYGYTFGSGTRLTVV.

This clone has just one count. The gene calls are TRBV6-6 and TRBJ1-4; D remains unclear. V lost 4 bases and J 8 bases, leaving 20 bases between the germline ends. Germline V lookup: CDR1 MNHNY, CDR2 SVGAGI (reference sequence). CDR3 size: 16 residues. DNA of the CDR3: TGTGCCAGCAGTTCGGATACAGCGGATTCTGGGGAAAAACTGTTTTTT. Amino acids: CASSSDTADSGEKLFF.

The V call is TRBV24-1, the J call TRBJ2-2, with 10 bases lining up with TRBD1. The CDR3 runs 16 residues. Trimming took 3 bases from V and 4 from J; bases not matched to a gene: 4. The germline V gene encodes CDR1 KGHDR and CDR2 SFDVKD. CDR3 region: CATSDPTGGSTGELFF. Here the CDR3 DNA reads TGTGCCACCAGTGATCCGACAGGGGGCAGCACCGGGGAGCTGTTTTTT.

The rearrangement uses TRBV5-5 and TRBJ1-2; TRBD1 aligns across 10 bases. The CDR3 runs 19 residues. Germline V gives CDR1 SGHKS, CDR2 YYEKEE (reference sequence). V lost 2 bases and J lost 2; bases outside the gene matches: 15. The CDR3 DNA reads TGTGCCAGCAGCTTTCGGGTAGGGACAGGGGACTTGACAAACTATGGCTACACCTTC. It specifies CASSFRVGTGDLTNYGYTF.

The chain couples TRBV7-2 to TRBJ2-1, with 8 bases aligning to TRBD2. The J segment lost 0 bases and the V segment lost 1 base, leaving 5 bases of the junction unmatched. This CDR3 has 17 residues. Germline V gene lookup returns CDR1 SGHTA and CDR2 FQGNSA. CDR3 region: CASSLDGSGASYNEQFF. CDR3 in DNA: TGTGCCAGCAGCTTAGATGGTAGCGGGGCCTCCTACAATGAGCAGTTCTTC.

This chain uses TRBV18 with TRBJ1-4; tentatively, D is TRBD1 (5 bases). CDR1 is KGHSH and CDR2 is LQKENI in the germline V gene. The V and J ends lost 3 bases and 2 bases respectively, with 10 bases between them. The CDR3 totals 15 residues. In DNA form, the CDR3 reads TGTGCCAGCTCACCTCAGGGTGGCACTAATGAAAAACTGTTTTTT. Translating it yields CASSPQGGTNEKLFF.

J is TRBJ1-6 and V is TRBV19; 10 bases fit TRBD1. CDR3 size: 15 residues. Germline CDR1 LNHDA, CDR2 SQIVND (reference sequence). V lost 7 bases and J lost 6; bases outside the gene matches: 6. The CDR3 sequence is CASTSGTGVNSPLHF. The CDR3 DNA reads as TGTGCCAGTACCTCCGGGACAGGGGTTAATTCACCCCTCCACTTT.

The rearrangement joins TRBV27 to TRBJ1-2; maybe TRBD1 (5 bases). The V end lost 6 bases, the J end lost 8 bases, and 13 bases lay between the germline ends. The CDR3 covers 12 residues. CDR1 is MNHEY, CDR2 SMNVEV, per germline (reference sequence). The DNA for the CDR3 is TGTGCCAGCAGGACTACCGGGGGAGGCTACACCTTC. Its translation: CASRTTGGGYTF.

The sample holds a few counts of this clone. The rearrangement links TRBV28 to TRBJ1-2; TRBD1 matches at 8 bases. The CDR3 has 15 amino acids. Germline CDR1 reads MDHEN; CDR2 reads SYDVKM. The trim removed 7 bases at V and 6 bases at J, leaving 13 bases unmatched. The CDR3 bases are TGTGCCAGCAACCAACTCACAGGGGGAGGCGATGGCTACACCTTC. Residues: CASNQLTGGGDGYTF.

This chain joins TRBV5-6 and TRBJ2-5; 7 bases are a match to TRBD2. This CDR3 comprises 13 residues. The ends lost 5 bases at V and 4 bases at J; junction bases unmatched: 5. Germline V gives CDR1 SGHDT, CDR2 YYEEEE. CDR3 nucleotide sequence: TGTGCCAGCAGTCGACTAGCCATAGAGACCCAGTACTTC. Its translation: CASSRLAIETQYF.

The V and J genes are TRBV21-1 and TRBJ1-2; TRBD1, the table's D call, was not compared with the DNA. TRBV21-1 is reported as a pseudogene. This CDR3 region has 13 residues. The CDR3, as DNA: TGTGCCAGCTATTATTCAGGGAATGATGGCTACACCTTC. Its protein is CASYYSGNDGYTF.

The chain uses TRBV2 and TRBJ2-7; the D gene is possibly TRBD1 (6 bases). V was shortened by 6 bases and J by 0 bases, with 12 bases between the two germline ends. This CDR3 is built from 14 residues. Germline CDR1 reads SNHLY; CDR2 reads FYNNEI. The CDR3: CASRKTGVSYEQYF. The CDR3 bases are TGTGCCAGCAGAAAGACAGGAGTCTCCTACGAGCAGTACTTC. The full variable domain, in which reference TRBV2 and TRBJ2-7 provide the parts outside the CDR3, is EPEVTQTPSHQVTQMGQEVILRCVPISNHLYFYWYRQILGQKVEFLVSFYNNEISEKSEIFDDQFSVERPDGSNFTLKIRSTKLEDSAMYFCASRKTGVSYEQYFGPGTRLTVT.

The V call is TRBV15, the J call TRBJ1-5; no clear D gene. V lost 2 bases, J lost 11 bases, and 10 bases lay in between. The CDR3 length is 12 residues. The germline V gene has CDR1 LNHNV and CDR2 YYDKDF (reference sequence). The CDR3 protein is CATSRPAGAQHF. For the CDR3, the DNA is TGTGCCACCAGCAGACCTGCAGGTGCCCAGCATTTT. Full variable domain (missing parts from reference TRBV15 and TRBJ1-5): DAMVIQNPRYQVTQFGKPVTLSCSQTLNHNVMYWYQQKSSQAPKLLFHYYDKDFNNEADTPDNFQSRRPNTSFCFLDIRSPGLGDTAMYLCATSRPAGAQHFGDGTRLSIL.

The rearrangement uses TRBV9 and TRBJ2-5, with TRBD1 as a possible D gene (6 bases). Germline V gives CDR1 SGDLS, CDR2 YYNGEE. The CDR3 is 12 residues long. V lost 10 bases and J lost 5, with 15 bases in between. CDR3 sequence (DNA): TGTGCCTCCAACAGGGTGGGTGAGACCCAGTACTTC. Translation: CASNRVGETQYF.

The chain joins TRBV30 to TRBJ1-5; perhaps TRBD1 as D (5 bases). Between the trimmed V and J ends, which lost 2 bases and 5 bases, there was a span of 25 bases. Germline loops: CDR1 GTSNPN, CDR2 SVGIG (reference sequence). This CDR3 comprises 18 residues. The CDR3 protein is CAWSIPQARNRRDQPQHF. The CDR3 region has the DNA TGTGCCTGGAGTATACCACAGGCGCGGAACAGGCGCGATCAGCCCCAGCATTTT.

This rearrangement joins TRBV18 to TRBJ1-1; D is unresolved. V gave up 3 bases and J gave up 11 bases, with 19 bases separating them. From germline, CDR1 is KGHSH and CDR2 LQKENI. The CDR3 runs to 14 residues. As DNA, the CDR3 is TGTGCCAGCTCACCCGGGAGAGCCCACGGTATGGCTTTCTTT. Amino acid sequence: CASSPGRAHGMAFF. Full variable domain (remainder filled in from reference TRBV18 and TRBJ1-1): NAGVMQNPRHLVRRRGQEARLRCSPMKGHSHVYWYRQLPEEGLKFMVYLQKENIIDESGMPKERFSAEFPKEGPSILRIQQVVRGDSAAYFCASSPGRAHGMAFFGQGTRLTVV.

The chain uses TRBV5-4 and TRBJ1-6; the D gene is possibly TRBD1 (5 bases). The CDR3 is 14 residues long. CDR1 and CDR2 (germline): SGHNT, YYREEE (reference sequence). V was clipped by 4 bases and J by 9 bases, with 14 bases between them. The CDR3 DNA sequence: TGTGCCAGCAGCAACCGGACCGGGGGTTCACCCCTCCACTTT. It translates to CASSNRTGGSPLHF.

In its sample, this clone was seen a few times. This sequence joins TRBV11-2 and TRBJ1-6; D possibly corresponds to TRBD1 (6 bases). Looked up from germline, CDR1 is SGHAT and CDR2 is FQNNGV. CDR3 length: 18 amino acids. The V and J ends lost 1 base and 0 bases respectively, with 13 bases between them. Here the CDR3 DNA reads TGTGCCAGCAGCTTAGCCCGGACAGTCCGCTCCTATAATTCACCCCTCCACTTT. Its translation is CASSLARTVRSYNSPLHF.

V usage is TRBV3-1 (or the pseudogene TRBV3-2) and J usage is TRBJ1-2; 8 bases fit TRBD1. This CDR3 is built from 17 residues. J was trimmed by 0 bases and V by 1 base; bases with no gene match: 7. Per germline, CDR1 LGHDT and CDR2 YNNKEL (reference sequence). The CDR3 loop is CASSQAPRTGPNYGYTF. DNA of the CDR3: TGTGCCAGCAGCCAAGCCCCCAGGACAGGGCCTAACTATGGCTACACCTTC.

This clone was seen a single time. V is TRBV7-9 and J is TRBJ2-1, with TRBD2 matching 11 bases. Germline V gene lookup returns CDR1 SEHNR and CDR2 FQNEAQ (reference sequence). The CDR3 runs to 15 residues. V was clipped by 2 bases and J by 8 bases; unmatched bases: 5. The CDR3 DNA is TGTGCCAGCAGCTTAATACTAGCGGGGGTTGATGAGCAGTTCTTC. It translates to CASSLILAGVDEQFF.

The chain uses TRBV25-1 and TRBJ1-2; 9 bases are a match to TRBD1. The junction had 5 bases not matched to a gene; V was cut back by 2 bases and J by 1 base. The CDR3 runs to 16 residues. Germline CDR1 reads MGHDK; CDR2 reads SYGVNS. The CDR3 reads CASSEPPGQGNYGYTF. Here the CDR3 DNA reads TGTGCCAGCAGTGAACCCCCGGGACAGGGTAACTATGGCTACACCTTC.

The chain couples TRBV2 to TRBJ2-7, with TRBD1 as a possible D gene (6 bases). V gave up 11 bases and J gave up 1 base, with 18 bases separating them. Germline CDR1 is SNHLY and CDR2 is FYNNEI. The CDR3 runs to 14 residues. CDR3 sequence: CAATVGTLSYEQYF. The DNA for the CDR3 is TGTGCCGCAACCGTCGGGACACTGTCCTACGAGCAGTACTTC.

V and J are TRBV30 and TRBJ1-6, with TRBD1 matching over 7 bases. Per germline, CDR1 GTSNPN and CDR2 SVGIG (reference sequence). The CDR3 has 14 amino acids. V shed 3 bases, J shed 9 bases, and the junction held 8 bases outside the gene matches. This CDR3 reads CAWRHDRVSSPLHF. CDR3 bases: TGTGCCTGGAGACACGACAGGGTGTCTTCACCCCTCCACTTT.

This chain joins TRBV5-1 and TRBJ1-1; D gene ambiguous. Germline loops: CDR1 SGHRS, CDR2 YFSETQ. The CDR3 runs 12 residues. V dropped 4 bases and J dropped 1 base, with 5 bases sitting between them. In DNA form, the CDR3 reads TGCGCCAGCAGCCCCGGGAACACTGAAGCTTTCTTT. Protein: CASSPGNTEAFF.

The chain couples TRBV4-3 to TRBJ1-3; the D is unclear. From germline, CDR1 is LGHNA and CDR2 YSLEER. The CDR3 covers 16 residues. V dropped 0 bases and J dropped 3 bases, with 12 bases sitting between them. CDR3 nucleotides: TGCGCCAGCAGCCAAGAGTTCGTGGCAGGTGGAAACACCATATATTTT. Its protein product is CASSQEFVAGGNTIYF.

The chain carries TRBV19 and TRBJ1-1; D not resolved. The length of the CDR3 is 14 residues. Germline values: CDR1 LNHDA, CDR2 SQIVND (reference sequence). V was shortened by 3 bases and J by 3 bases, with 11 bases between the two germline ends. DNA for the CDR3: TGTGCCAGTAGTATTATCTCTAAGCACACTGAAGCTTTCTTT. Its translation is CASSIISKHTEAFF.

This chain links TRBV6-5 with TRBJ1-4; 9 nucleotides align to TRBD1. CDR3 size: 15 residues. The V and J ends lost 6 bases and 8 bases, in that order; junction bases with no gene match: 10. Germline assignment: CDR1 MNHEY and CDR2 SVGAGI. CDR3 nucleotide sequence: TGTGCCAGCAGCCAGGCCGGGACAGGGAGGGAAAAACTGTTTTTT. Translating gives CASSQAGTGREKLFF.